The clone carrying this T cell receptor (beta chain) showed up just a few times. Antigen unknown. The germline V gene encodes CDR1 SGDLS and CDR2 YYNGEE. Trimming cost V 0 bases and J 3 bases, with 11 bases left between them. This CDR3 region has 15 residues. The sample belongs to a study of blood T cells in healthy people across ages. Whole-study findings and limits: Long-lived and aged donors differed, with more naive CD4+ cells and higher diversity in the long-lived.

Each donor was a healthy Caucasian individual from Russia, aged roughly 6 to 100. Extraction yielded at least 6 micrograms of total RNA per sample. Through a sample-barcoded 5' primer and a J-beta primer mix, a second PCR was run for roughly 7 to 12 cycles. Via MiXCR, TCRdb re-called the 5' RACE reads, giving one row per CDR3 protein. The table records more than 650,000 distinct CDR3 sequences, about 20% of them present only once. The sequenced material came from blood. This TCR was sampled from a man between 70 and 80 years old in good health. The V call is TRBV9, the J call TRBJ2-3; D not resolved. The CDR3 sequence is CASSVGIGPTDTQYF. The CDR3 nucleotides are TGTGCCAGCAGCGTAGGAATCGGGCCTACAGATACGCAGTATTTT.